The rows below give T cell receptor beta chains drawn from one sample of a study of human T cells and chemical hapten exposure. TCRdb independently ran MiXCR on the RACE reads; one entry per CDR3 protein. The sample shows about 82,000 distinct CDR3 sequences, around 13% of them seen only once. Sequences were derived from whole blood, sampled in connection with sensitization to the hapten diphenylcyclopropenone (DPC). All receptors derive from a woman in her fifties or sixties with alopecia areata. Some clones in this sample may be carry-over from other donors' samples. Both conserved end residues are part of each CDR3. D genes are given only for firm matches. The size field is filled for only some rows; it gives once, few, many or a size class.

d_call	v_call	j_call	clone_size	cdr3_nt	cdr3_aa
-	TRBV29-1	TRBJ2-2	-	TGCAGCTTATCTGTAGATACAGCCAAAGCCGGGGAGCTGTTTTTT	CSLSVDTAKAGELFF
TRBD1	TRBV11-3	TRBJ2-1	few	TGTGCCAGCAGCTTAGACGGACAGGGGTGGAATGAGCAGTTCTTC	CASSLDGQGWNEQFF
-	TRBV7-9	TRBJ1-1	many	TGTGCCAGCAGCTTTGGGGTAGGCACTGAAGCTTTCTTT	CASSFGVGTEAFF
-	TRBV28	TRBJ2-7	few	TGTGCCAGCCGAATATTGGGGAGCTCCTACGAGCAGTACTTC	CASRILGSSYEQYF
TRBD2	TRBV11-3	TRBJ2-3	-	TGTGCCAGCAGCTCGACGGGACTAGCTTTCGCTACGCAGTATTTT	CASSSTGLAFATQYF
-	TRBV29-1	TRBJ2-1	-	TGCAGCGTTGCGGGCCAGCTACTTTCCTCGTACAATGAGCAGTTCTTC	CSVAGQLLSSYNEQFF
-	TRBV27	TRBJ2-1	few	TGTGCCAGCAGACCCTACAATGAGCAGTTCTTC	CASRPYNEQFF
TRBD2	TRBV6-6	TRBJ2-3	many	TGTGCCAGCAACGACGGGAGGGCCACAGATACGCAGTATTTT	CASNDGRATDTQYF
TRBD2	TRBV6-1	TRBJ2-7	many	TGTGCCAGCAGGACTAGCGGGAGCTCCTACGAGCAGTACTTC	CASRTSGSSYEQYF
-	TRBV10-2	TRBJ2-3	few	TGCGCCAGCAGTGAGAGGGGGACAGATACGCAGTATTTT	CASSERGTDTQYF
-	TRBV30	TRBJ1-2	few	TGTGCCTGGAGTACAGGGTTTGACTATGGCTACACCTTC	CAWSTGFDYGYTF
TRBD1	TRBV6-6	TRBJ1-2	-	TGTGCCAGCAGGGGCGGTGACAGGGGCGGCTACACCTTC	CASRGGDRGGYTF
TRBD1	TRBV7-9	TRBJ2-3	many	TGTGCCAGCAGCTTAGAAGGGGGCCAGGGTACGCAGTATTTT	CASSLEGGQGTQYF
-	TRBV2	TRBJ2-3	few	TGTGCCAGCAGTGAAGGGCGACAGGCGGTAGATACGCAGTATTTT	CASSEGRQAVDTQYF
TRBD2	TRBV12-3/TRBV12-4	TRBJ2-1	few	TGTGCCAGCAGTCTTGGGACTAGCGCCCCCAATGAGCAGTTCTTC	CASSLGTSAPNEQFF
-	TRBV7-8	TRBJ2-7	few	TGTGCCAGCAGCTTAGCGATCAGGCCCCTCGAGCAGTACTTC	CASSLAIRPLEQYF
-	TRBV19	TRBJ1-5	few	TGTGCCAGCGCGCTCGAGACAGGTTTTTCTAAACCCCAGCATTTT	CASALETGFSKPQHF
TRBD2	TRBV29-1	TRBJ2-1	-	TGCAGCATCCCCCTAGCGGGGGACAATGAGCAGTTCTTC	CSIPLAGDNEQFF
-	TRBV7-6	TRBJ2-2	few	TGTGCCAGCAGCTTGGGACGAGCGAACACCGGGGAGCTGTTTTTT	CASSLGRANTGELFF
-	TRBV5-1	TRBJ2-1	-	TGCGCCAGCAGCTTGGCCCGTCTCAATGAGCAGTTCTTC	CASSLARLNEQFF
-	TRBV10-1	TRBJ2-5	-	TGCGCCAGCAGTGAGTCGTCAGGACACTGGGCCCAAGAGACCCAGTACTTC	CASSESSGHWAQETQYF
-	TRBV5-4	TRBJ2-3	few	TGTGCCAGCAGCCAAGCGGGTAGCACAGATACGCAGTATTTT	CASSQAGSTDTQYF
-	TRBV20-1	TRBJ1-4	-	TGCAGTGCTAGCCTCGACGGAACTAATGAAAAACTGTTTTTT	CSASLDGTNEKLFF
-	TRBV19	TRBJ1-4	few	TGTGCCAGTAGCCCCCACGGTTGGACAGATCAAAAACTGTTTTTT	CASSPHGWTDQKLFF
TRBD1	TRBV11-2	TRBJ2-5	many	TGTGCCAGCAGTCGGGACAGGGTGGAGACCCAGTACTTC	CASSRDRVETQYF
-	TRBV7-6	TRBJ2-1	many	TGTGCCAGCAGCTTAGCCCCGACTCCTTTCGATGAGCAGTTCTTC	CASSLAPTPFDEQFF
-	TRBV6-2/TRBV6-3	TRBJ1-1	few	TGTGCCAGCAGGTCCATTGACAGCACTGAAGCTTTCTTT	CASRSIDSTEAFF
-	TRBV2	TRBJ2-7	-	TGTGCCAGCAGCCTCTACAGGGCTACCTACGAGCAGTACTTC	CASSLYRATYEQYF
TRBD1	TRBV5-8	TRBJ1-4	few	TGTGCCAGCAGCTTTGGCCAGGGGGGAGATAATGAAAAACTGTTTTTT	CASSFGQGGDNEKLFF
TRBD1	TRBV29-1	TRBJ2-1	-	TGCAGCGTGGACAGGGGGAATGAGCAGTTCTTC	CSVDRGNEQFF
TRBD2	TRBV20-1	TRBJ2-1	few	TGCAGTGCTAAGGGACTAGCGGCATATGAGCAGTTCTTC	CSAKGLAAYEQFF
-	TRBV29-1	TRBJ1-2	many	TGCAGCGGAGGAGATGGAAACTATGGCTACACCTTC	CSGGDGNYGYTF
-	TRBV3-1	TRBJ1-5	many	TGTGCCAGCAGCCAAGATTCAAGGGTAAGGCAGCCCCAGCATTTT	CASSQDSRVRQPQHF
TRBD2	TRBV20-1	TRBJ2-7	many	TGCAGTGCTAGACTGACGTCTAGCGGAAGAGGGCAATACGAGCAGTACTTC	CSARLTSSGRGQYEQYF
-	TRBV29-1	TRBJ1-1	few	TGCAGCGTTGGCGGGGTGAACACTGAAGCTTTCTTT	CSVGGVNTEAFF
-	TRBV12-3/TRBV12-4	TRBJ1-2	many	TGTGCCAGCAGTTTAGGCGATGGCTACACCTTC	CASSLGDGYTF
TRBD2	TRBV20-1	TRBJ2-3	-	TGCAGTGCTAAGACCGTAGCGGGAGTTGGAGATACGCAGTATTTT	CSAKTVAGVGDTQYF
-	TRBV18	TRBJ2-3	few	TGTGCCAGCTCACCCGGCGTGGATTGGACAGATACGCAGTATTTT	CASSPGVDWTDTQYF
-	TRBV6-2/TRBV6-3	TRBJ2-1	few	TGTGCCAGCAGCCAGGGACTGAACAATGAGCAGTTCTTC	CASSQGLNNEQFF
-	TRBV7-9	TRBJ2-3	few	TGTGCCAGCAGCTTCAACCTAGCGCGAGATACGCAGTATTTT	CASSFNLARDTQYF
TRBD2	TRBV12-3/TRBV12-4	TRBJ2-1	many	TGTGCCAGCAGACCGGGACTAGGGCCCTTTGAGCAGTTCTTC	CASRPGLGPFEQFF
TRBD2	TRBV5-5	TRBJ2-7	many	TGTGCCAGCAGCCTTGGACTAGCGTTCTCCTACGAGCAGTACTTC	CASSLGLAFSYEQYF
TRBD2	TRBV29-1	TRBJ2-5	few	TGCAGCTACCAGACCGGGACTAGCTGGAAAGAGACCCAGTACTTC	CSYQTGTSWKETQYF
TRBD1	TRBV6-6	TRBJ1-1	-	TGTGCCAGCAGTGGAAGGGACAGGTCAACCCCTGGAGCTTTCTTT	CASSGRDRSTPGAFF
-	TRBV11-2	TRBJ2-1	many	TGTGCCAGCAGCCCAAGACGGGGAGGCCTATACAATGAGCAGTTCTTC	CASSPRRGGLYNEQFF
-	TRBV27	TRBJ1-1	many	TGTGCCAGCAGTTTGGAGGGGCGAAACACTGAAGCTTTCTTT	CASSLEGRNTEAFF
-	TRBV27	TRBJ1-6	-	TGTGCCAGCAGTTGGCGTAATTCACCCCTCCACTTT	CASSWRNSPLHF
TRBD2	TRBV20-1	TRBJ2-7	many	TGCAGTGCTAGAGGACTAGCGGGAGACGCCTCCTACGAGCAGTACTTC	CSARGLAGDASYEQYF
-	TRBV5-1	TRBJ1-1	few	TGCGCCAGCAGCTTGACAGGGCCGAACACTGAAGCTTTCTTT	CASSLTGPNTEAFF
-	TRBV2	TRBJ2-3	few	TGTGCCAGCAGTGGCGGGATAAGCACAGATACGCAGTATTTT	CASSGGISTDTQYF
-	TRBV3-1	TRBJ1-2	many	TGTGCCAGCAGCCAGGGGGCCTATGGCTACACCTTC	CASSQGAYGYTF
-	TRBV29-1	TRBJ2-3	few	TGCAGCGTTGACCCAGGCACAGATACGCAGTATTTT	CSVDPGTDTQYF
-	TRBV4-2	TRBJ2-5	many	TGTGCCAGCAGCCAAGATCTTGAAGGGGTGGACTTGGAGACCCAGTACTTC	CASSQDLEGVDLETQYF